The T cell receptor (beta chain) described here comes from a study of T cell responses to AZD1222 COVID-19 vaccine. Study-wide findings and caveats: After two AZD1222 doses, spike-specific TCR breadth and depth rose versus day 0. Among AZD1222 vaccinees, only 5 to 7 were seropositive at baseline. The donors showed a predominance of white British ancestry and of females, with possible underestimation of clonal diversity. All repertoire sampling was performed exclusively after the peak T cell response.

CDR3 length equals 16 residues. Trimming took 0 bases from V and 7 from J; bases not matched to a gene: 8. Germline V gene lookup returns CDR1 SGHNT and CDR2 YYREEE (reference sequence). Using immunoSEQ multiplex PCR, the repertoire was profiled, and TCRdb retains in-frame clones only, with some absent. There are 80,000 or so clones in the sample; 75% to 95% occur only once, and 4.5% lies in the top ten. On this clone itself: The antigen is not known.

The sample in question was peripheral blood, obtained on day 0 of MenACWY control vaccination. The chain is built from TRBV5-4 and TRBJ2-5, with 11 bases aligning to TRBD1. This sequence originates from an adult in good health. In DNA form, the CDR3 reads TGTGCCAGCAGCTTGGATGGGACAGGGGGTTGGCTGACCCAGTACTTC. It specifies CASSLDGTGGWLTQYF.